A single sample gave rise to the 32 T cell receptor beta chains below, sequenced in a study of brain T cells in children with intractable seizures. Produced via immunoSEQ multiplex PCR; TCRdb's table is partial and in-frame only. The sample consists of 1,500 to 2,000 clones, approximately 78% of them appearing once. The sequenced cases were selected for having the highest brain T cell transcript signatures. The sample consisted of resected brain tissue, taken at surgery. The receptors here all came from a girl between 2 and 10 years old with tuberous sclerosis and intractable seizures.

This sequence joins TRBV6-2 or TRBV6-3 and TRBJ2-1, with unresolved D. CDR1 is MNHEY, CDR2 SVGEGT, per germline. V shed 4 bases and J shed 10 bases, with 17 bases lying between them. CDR3 length: 14 residues. The DNA of the CDR3 is TGTGCCAGCAGTTTCGATTCTAGTTCCGGAGAGCAGTTCTTC. This gives the protein CASSFDSSSGEQFF.

CDR3 DNA sequence: TGTGCCAGCAGCCCCAGGGACAGGGAAATAAGAGATACGCAGTATTTT. This gives the protein CASSPRDREIRDTQYF. This chain uses TRBV4-2 with TRBJ2-3, with 9 nucleotides matching TRBD1. The germline gives CDR1 LGHNA, CDR2 YNFKEQ. Trimming took 4 bases from V and 5 from J; bases not matched to a gene: 10. The length of the CDR3 is 16 residues.

This clone was seen a few times. The chain combines TRBV11-2 with TRBJ2-7, with 11 bases matching TRBD1. This CDR3 contains 17 residues. Per the germline V gene, CDR1 is SGHAT and CDR2 is FQNNGV. J was trimmed by 0 bases and V by 1 base; bases with no gene match: 5. CDR3 amino acids: CASSLGTGGLLSYEQYF. The CDR3 DNA reads TGTGCCAGCAGCTTAGGGACAGGGGGCCTACTCTCCTACGAGCAGTACTTC.

The sample holds a few counts of this clone. This sequence joins TRBV27 and TRBJ1-6, with D uncertain. Between the trimmed V and J ends, which lost 6 bases and 3 bases, there was a span of 12 bases. The CDR3 consists of 15 residues. CDR1 is MNHEY, CDR2 SMNVEV, per germline (reference sequence). CDR3 residues: CASSSNGLYNSPLHF. The CDR3 DNA sequence: TGTGCCAGCAGCTCCAATGGACTCTATAATTCACCCCTCCACTTT.

This clone was picked up a small number of times. The chain carries TRBV15 and TRBJ2-1; D not certain. The V end was cut by 3 bases, the J end by 10 bases, with 10 bases between. Germline CDR1 LNHNV, CDR2 YYDKDF (reference sequence). The CDR3 covers 12 residues. The CDR3 loop is CATSSLTPEQFF. The CDR3 DNA follows: TGTGCCACCAGCAGCTTGACACCCGAGCAGTTCTTC.

CDR3 nucleotide sequence: TGTGCCAGCAGCCCTGCGGCGGGGGGGCGGCAAGAGACCCAGTACTTC. This codes for CASSPAAGGRQETQYF. The chain is built from TRBV9 and TRBJ2-5; 9 bases map to TRBD2. The germline CDR1 and CDR2 sequences are SGDLS and YYNGEE. The CDR3 sequence is 16 residues long. J gave up 2 bases and V 4 bases, and 9 bases lay outside the gene matches.

The chain recombines TRBV6-2 or TRBV6-3 with TRBJ2-1; tentatively, D is TRBD2 (7 bases). Trimming cost V 3 bases and J 7 bases, with 16 bases left between them. Germline V CDR1 and CDR2: MNHEY, SVGEGT. The CDR3 consists of 15 residues. DNA for the CDR3: TGTGCCAGCAGTTATGGGAGGGGGGGCAGGAATGAGCAGTTCTTC. The encoded protein is CASSYGRGGRNEQFF.

J is TRBJ1-2 and V is TRBV5-1; D remains unclear. This CDR3 has 13 residues. Germline V lookup: CDR1 SGHRS, CDR2 YFSETQ. The V end was cut by 0 bases, the J end by 0 bases, with 3 bases between. CDR3 residues: CASSLGTNYGYTF. The CDR3 bases are TGCGCCAGCAGCTTGGGTACTAACTATGGCTACACCTTC.

The chain has TRBV30 and TRBJ2-2; D possibly uses TRBD1 or TRBD2 (6 bases each). Germline V gives CDR1 GTSNPN, CDR2 SVGIG (reference sequence). The V end lost 5 bases, the J end lost 3 bases, and 16 bases lay between the germline ends. This CDR3 comprises 15 residues. The CDR3 DNA sequence: TGTGCCTGGGCCGAAGGGGGGCTAGACACCGGGGAGCTGTTTTTT. It specifies CAWAEGGLDTGELFF.

V is TRBV7-2 and J is TRBJ2-5; 7 bases fit TRBD2. The V segment lost 8 bases and the J segment 7 bases; nucleotides outside the gene matches: 4. The CDR3 spans 11 residues. CDR1 is SGHTA and CDR2 is FQGNSA in the germline V gene. In nucleotides, the CDR3 is TGTGCCAGCTTCTGGGGGGGGACCCAGTACTTC. Translation: CASFWGGTQYF.

V gene TRBV4-1 combines with J gene TRBJ2-7; D possibly corresponds to TRBD1 (5 bases). Trimming pared 4 bases from V and 5 bases from J, leaving 12 bases between. The CDR3 has 13 amino acids. From germline, CDR1 is MGHRA and CDR2 YSYEKL. Here the CDR3 DNA reads TGCGCCAGCAGCCTTAGGGGTGGGAACGAGCAGTACTTC. Translated, it gives CASSLRGGNEQYF.

The rearrangement links TRBV7-3 to TRBJ2-7; D is undetermined. Germline CDR1 reads SGHTA; CDR2 reads FQGTGA. CDR3 length: 14 amino acids. Trimming shortened V by 0 bases and J by 5 bases, and 11 bases separated the two germline ends. CDR3 sequence: CASSLTGPSNEQYF. CDR3 bases: TGTGCCAGCAGCTTAACCGGACCGAGCAACGAGCAGTACTTC. The variable domain in full, completed from reference TRBV7-3 and TRBJ2-7, reads GAGVSQTPSNKVTEKGKYVELRCDPISGHTALYWYRQSLGQGPEFLIYFQGTGAADDSGLPNDRFFAVRPEGSVSTLKIQRTERGDSAVYLCASSLTGPSNEQYFGPGTRLTVT.

The genes are TRBV5-4 and TRBJ1-1; D is possibly TRBD1 (5 bases). Germline V gene sequence: CDR1 SGHNT, CDR2 YYREEE (reference sequence). The CDR3 contains 13 residues. V shed 1 base and J shed 8 bases, with 12 bases lying between them. This CDR3 is CASSLTGAKEAFF. The CDR3 DNA sequence: TGTGCCAGCAGCTTGACCGGGGCAAAGGAAGCTTTCTTT.

The V gene is TRBV28, the J gene TRBJ1-5; D is uncertain. The CDR3 consists of 13 residues. From germline, CDR1 is MDHEN and CDR2 SYDVKM. The V and J ends lost 6 bases and 6 bases respectively, with 12 bases between them. DNA for the CDR3: TGTGCCAGCAGCCCAGAAGGGAGTCAGCCCCAGCATTTT. Amino acid sequence: CASSPEGSQPQHF.

This clone was seen only a few times. This chain links TRBV11-2 with TRBJ2-7, with 9 bases matching TRBD2. V gave up 3 bases and J gave up 0 bases; unmatched junction bases: 9. Germline CDR1 reads SGHAT; CDR2 reads FQNNGV. The CDR3 loop spans 17 amino acids. CDR3 loop: CASSLGSGGPSSYEQYF. The CDR3 DNA is TGTGCCAGCAGCTTGGGTAGCGGGGGTCCCAGCTCCTACGAGCAGTACTTC.

In its sample, this clone was seen a few times. This chain connects TRBV24-1 to TRBJ1-5; no reliable D call. The V and J ends lost 0 bases and 6 bases respectively, with 5 bases between them. The CDR3 has 13 residues. Per the germline V gene, CDR1 is KGHDR and CDR2 is SFDVKD. This CDR3 is CATSDLRGQPQHF. DNA of the CDR3: TGTGCCACCAGTGATTTGAGAGGTCAGCCCCAGCATTTT.

V and J are TRBV6-5 and TRBJ1-1; 7 bases match TRBD1. The junction had 4 bases not matched to a gene; V was cut back by 6 bases and J by 3 bases. CDR3 length: 13 residues. Germline values: CDR1 MNHEY, CDR2 SVGAGI. CDR3 sequence: CASRAGQYTEAFF. The CDR3 nucleotides are TGTGCCAGCAGGGCGGGACAGTACACTGAAGCTTTCTTT.

The chain couples TRBV19 to TRBJ2-1; 10 bases match TRBD1. CDR3 length: 14 amino acids. Germline CDR1 LNHDA, CDR2 SQIVND (reference sequence). J was trimmed by 15 bases and V by 4 bases; bases with no gene match: 12. The CDR3 protein is CASSTFPGTGEGFF. CDR3 bases: TGTGCCAGTAGTACATTTCCCGGGACAGGGGAGGGGTTCTTC.

V gene TRBV25-1 combines with J gene TRBJ2-1; D unresolved. The V gene lost 7 bases and the J gene lost 7 bases, with 11 bases spanning the gap. The CDR3 sequence is 12 residues long. Per the germline V gene, CDR1 is MGHDK and CDR2 is SYGVNS. CDR3 in DNA: TGTGCCAGCAAGCAAGAGAGGAATGAGCAGTTCTTC. This encodes CASKQERNEQFF.

The J gene is TRBJ2-1, the V gene TRBV19, with 12 bases lining up with TRBD2. Germline V CDR1 and CDR2: LNHDA, SQIVND (reference sequence). J was trimmed by 5 bases and V by 3 bases; bases with no gene match: 8. The CDR3 consists of 17 residues. This CDR3 is CASSISSGGASNNEQFF. The CDR3 DNA reads TGTGCCAGTAGTATTTCTAGCGGGGGGGCGAGTAACAATGAGCAGTTCTTC.

The rearrangement joins TRBV15 to TRBJ2-5; TRBD2 matches 8 bases. V was pared by 1 base and J by 4 bases, with 5 bases of the junction left unmatched. The V gene's germline CDR1 is LNHNV and CDR2 YYDKDF (reference sequence). This CDR3 is built from 15 residues. The CDR3 sequence: CATSRGSGGRETQYF. DNA of the CDR3: TGTGCCACCAGCAGAGGGAGCGGGGGACGAGAGACCCAGTACTTC.

This clone has only a few counts. This chain joins TRBV6-2 or TRBV6-3 and TRBJ2-1; 9 nucleotides match TRBD2. The V and J ends lost 0 bases and 0 bases, in that order; junction bases with no gene match: 6. Germline V gene sequence: CDR1 MNHEY, CDR2 SVGEGT. The CDR3 consists of 18 residues. This CDR3 reads CASSYSASGASSYNEQFF. In nucleotides, the CDR3 is TGTGCCAGCAGTTACTCGGCTAGCGGGGCAAGCTCCTACAATGAGCAGTTCTTC.

This chain connects TRBV6-1 to TRBJ1-1, with D possibly TRBD1 on 5 matching bases. In germline, CDR1 is MNHNS, CDR2 SASEGT. The CDR3 consists of 13 residues. Trimming left V 3 bases short and J 1 base short, with 6 bases between. CDR3 sequence reads: CASSDGQNTEAFF. Written as DNA, the CDR3 is TGTGCCAGCAGTGACGGACAGAACACTGAAGCTTTCTTT.

CDR3 protein: CAIGPWGAKAGELFF. The CDR3 region has the DNA TGTGCCATCGGACCCTGGGGGGCTAAGGCCGGGGAGCTGTTTTTT. The V call is TRBV28, the J call TRBJ2-2; D might be TRBD1 or TRBD2, each matching 6 bases. Germline CDR1 is MDHEN and CDR2 is SYDVKM. The CDR3 totals 15 residues. V dropped 10 bases and J dropped 6 bases, with 21 bases sitting between them.

The chain uses TRBV11-2 and TRBJ2-7, with TRBD1 matching over 9 bases. Unmatched junction bases numbered 7, after V lost 1 base and J lost 0 bases. The CDR3 sequence is 17 residues long. Per the germline V gene, CDR1 is SGHAT and CDR2 is FQNNGV. CDR3 bases: TGTGCCAGCAGCTTAGGTACAGGGGGCGTTCACTCCTACGAGCAGTACTTC. Translation gives CASSLGTGGVHSYEQYF.

The chain couples TRBV5-1 to TRBJ2-5; 8 positions match TRBD2. Germline lookup yields CDR1 SGHRS and CDR2 YFSETQ. V dropped 0 bases and J dropped 4; count of bases not matched to a gene: 8. This CDR3 is built from 16 residues. This chain's CDR3 is CASSLAPAGVLETQYF. CDR3 DNA: TGCGCCAGCAGCTTGGCACCAGCGGGGGTACTAGAGACCCAGTACTTC. Combining the CDR3 with reference TRBV5-1 and TRBJ2-5 gives the whole variable domain KAGVTQTPRYLIKTRGQQVTLSCSPISGHRSVSWYQQTPGQGLQFLFEYFSETQRNKGNFPGRFSGRQFSNSRSEMNVSTLELGDSALYLCASSLAPAGVLETQYFGPGTRLLVL.

This rearrangement joins TRBV27 to TRBJ2-5; 10 bases match TRBD1. The germline V gene encodes CDR1 MNHEY and CDR2 SMNVEV (reference sequence). The CDR3 loop spans 15 amino acids. V was pared by 2 bases and J by 4 bases, with 4 bases of the junction left unmatched. CDR3 in amino acids: CASSLVGTGVETQYF. CDR3 DNA sequence: TGTGCCAGCAGTTTAGTCGGGACAGGGGTAGAGACCCAGTACTTC.

This clone was observed once. The genes are TRBV5-4 and TRBJ2-1; TRBD2 aligns across 8 bases. J gave up 0 bases and V 2 bases, and 1 base lay outside the gene matches. This CDR3 spans 15 amino acids. Germline CDR1 SGHNT, CDR2 YYREEE (reference sequence). The CDR3 reads CASSFSGGSYNEQFF. In nucleotides, the CDR3 is TGTGCCAGCAGCTTCAGCGGGGGCTCCTACAATGAGCAGTTCTTC.

The rearrangement uses TRBV14 and TRBJ2-1; a weak D match, TRBD2 (7 bases). V was trimmed by 4 bases and J by 5 bases, leaving 9 bases between them. Germline V lookup: CDR1 SGHDN, CDR2 FVKESK. The CDR3 spans 13 residues. The CDR3: CASSLRGHNEQFF. The CDR3 region has the DNA TGTGCCAGCAGCCTGCGGGGGCACAATGAGCAGTTCTTC.

The chain has TRBV5-4 and TRBJ1-1, with a tentative D call TRBD1 (6 bases). Trimming took 1 base from V and 0 from J, leaving 10 bases between them. Germline V gives CDR1 SGHNT, CDR2 YYREEE (reference sequence). The CDR3 consists of 15 residues. The chain's CDR3 is CASSLNREVNTEAFF. CDR3 bases: TGTGCCAGCAGCTTGAACAGGGAGGTGAACACTGAAGCTTTCTTT.

This chain joins TRBV6-1 and TRBJ1-1; D remains ambiguous. Germline CDR1 MNHNS, CDR2 SASEGT. The germline V and J ends were trimmed by 2 bases and 0 bases, with 4 bases remaining between them. The CDR3 has 13 residues. The CDR3 sequence is CASSEQVNTEAFF. The CDR3 DNA reads as TGTGCCAGCAGTGAACAGGTGAACACTGAAGCTTTCTTT.

The chain joins TRBV6-5 to TRBJ2-7; 9 bases line up with TRBD2. The length of the CDR3 is 15 residues. V trimming: 8 bases; J trimming: 2 bases; junction bases outside the gene matches: 10. The germline V gene encodes CDR1 MNHEY and CDR2 SVGAGI. CDR3 in amino acids: CASSPGERGAYEQYF. Written as DNA, the CDR3 is TGTGCCAGCTCCCCCGGGGAGCGGGGGGCCTACGAGCAGTACTTC.